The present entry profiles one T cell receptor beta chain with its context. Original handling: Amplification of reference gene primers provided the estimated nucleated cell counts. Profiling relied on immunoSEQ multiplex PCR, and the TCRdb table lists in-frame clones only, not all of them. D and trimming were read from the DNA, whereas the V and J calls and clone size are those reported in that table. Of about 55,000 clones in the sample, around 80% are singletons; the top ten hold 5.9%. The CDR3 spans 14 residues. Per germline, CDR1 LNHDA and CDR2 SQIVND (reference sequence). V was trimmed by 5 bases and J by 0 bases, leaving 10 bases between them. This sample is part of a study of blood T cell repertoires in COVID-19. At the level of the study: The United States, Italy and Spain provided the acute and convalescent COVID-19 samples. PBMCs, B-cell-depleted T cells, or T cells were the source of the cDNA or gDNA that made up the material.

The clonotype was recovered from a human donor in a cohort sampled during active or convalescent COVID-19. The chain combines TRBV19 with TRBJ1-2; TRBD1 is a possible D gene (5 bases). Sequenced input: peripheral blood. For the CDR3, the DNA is TGTGCCAGTAGTTCAGGGATCACTAACTATGGCTACACCTTC. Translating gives CASSSGITNYGYTF.